This T cell receptor (beta chain) came from a study of post-analysis software for immune sequencing data. Study-level findings and limits: Roughly 5 TRBV segments, TRBV5-6, TRBV5-1 and TRBV20-1 among them, were found more frequent in patients than controls.

Regarding this clonotype: Its antigen is undetermined.

Presence of unique molecular identifiers characterized the TCR beta cDNA libraries. TCRdb independently ran MiXCR on the PCR reads; one entry per CDR3 protein. The profile shows 350,000 to 450,000 distinct CDR3 sequences, less than 40% of them singletons. Trimming took 7 bases from V and 2 from J, leaving 8 bases between them. Germline CDR1 is MGHDK and CDR2 is SYGVNS. CDR3 length: 13 residues. The chain employs TRBV25-1 and TRBJ2-2; D gene unclear. This clonotype was obtained from a girl aged 2 to 10 with multiple sclerosis. Sample: blood. CDR3 bases: TGTGCCAGCAAACAGCTTAACACCGGGGAGCTGTTTTTT. As protein: CASKQLNTGELFF.